This is a list of T cell receptor beta chains from one sample in a study of shared clonotypes between healthy human individuals. The protocol was immunoSEQ multiplex PCR, while the TCRdb copy is restricted to in-frame clones and leaves out a portion. The data show roughly 1,500,000 clones, 95% to 99% seen once. The sequencing sample was made of naive CD4+ T cells sorted from blood. These receptors all stem from a man aged 25 to 40 in good health. The CDR3 runs from the conserved cysteine through the conserved F or W. D genes are given only for firm matches. Clone size, where shown, is once, few, many, or a class for clones that have expanded.

clone size: -; D gene: -; J gene: TRBJ2-3; V gene: TRBV7-9; CDR3 DNA: TGTGCCAGCAGCTTCAGACAGACAGATACGCAGTATTTT; CDR3 protein: CASSFRQTDTQYF
clone size: once; D gene: -; J gene: TRBJ2-2; V gene: TRBV28; CDR3 DNA: TGTGCCAGCCTTCCACGGAGGCCCGTGGAGACCGGGGAGCTGTTTTTT; CDR3 protein: CASLPRRPVETGELFF
clone size: -; D gene: -; J gene: TRBJ2-7; V gene: TRBV10-3; CDR3 DNA: TGTGCCATCAGTGAGTGGGTGGAGGGGGCGGCTCTAGCGGGCGTCTACGAGCAGTACTTC; CDR3 protein: CAISEWVEGAALAGVYEQYF
clone size: -; D gene: TRBD2; J gene: TRBJ2-1; V gene: TRBV6-5; CDR3 DNA: TGTGCCAGCAGTTCCCTAGCGGGAGGAGGGAATGAGCAGTTCTTC; CDR3 protein: CASSSLAGGGNEQFF
clone size: -; D gene: -; J gene: TRBJ2-2; V gene: TRBV7-2; CDR3 DNA: TGTGCCAGCAGCTCCCGGACCACGCGGGGTTCCGGGGAGCTGTTTTTT; CDR3 protein: CASSSRTTRGSGELFF
clone size: -; D gene: -; J gene: TRBJ2-1; V gene: TRBV4-1; CDR3 DNA: TGCGCCAGCAGCCAAGAGAGAACAGGGGAGGATGAGCAGTTCTTC; CDR3 protein: CASSQERTGEDEQFF
clone size: -; D gene: -; J gene: TRBJ2-5; V gene: TRBV5-8; CDR3 DNA: TGTGCCAGCAGCTCAGAGGACGGACTTCTACAAGAGACCCAGTACTTC; CDR3 protein: CASSSEDGLLQETQYF
clone size: -; D gene: -; J gene: TRBJ2-2; V gene: TRBV29-1; CDR3 DNA: TGCAGCGTTGACGGGCAAAACACCGGGGAGCTGTTTTTT; CDR3 protein: CSVDGQNTGELFF
clone size: -; D gene: TRBD2; J gene: TRBJ2-3; V gene: TRBV6-5; CDR3 DNA: TGTGCCAGCAGTCGTAGCGGGAGTGGAGATACGCAGTATTTT; CDR3 protein: CASSRSGSGDTQYF
clone size: once; D gene: -; J gene: TRBJ1-2; V gene: TRBV5-6; CDR3 DNA: TGTGCCAGCAGCCCGCAGGGGTGGTATGGCTACACCTTC; CDR3 protein: CASSPQGWYGYTF
clone size: -; D gene: TRBD1; J gene: TRBJ1-4; V gene: TRBV9; CDR3 DNA: TGTGCCAGCAGCCTGGGACAGGGCAACGAAAAACTGTTTTTT; CDR3 protein: CASSLGQGNEKLFF
clone size: -; D gene: TRBD2; J gene: TRBJ2-3; V gene: TRBV10-1; CDR3 DNA: TGCGCCAGCAGTGAGAGACTAGCGGGGAAGACGTATTTT; CDR3 protein: CASSERLAGKTYF
clone size: -; D gene: -; J gene: TRBJ1-5; V gene: TRBV7-9; CDR3 DNA: TGTGCCAGCAGCTTAGGGGACATTAGCAATCAGCCCCAGCATTTT; CDR3 protein: CASSLGDISNQPQHF
clone size: -; D gene: -; J gene: TRBJ2-5; V gene: TRBV5-4; CDR3 DNA: TGTGCCAGCAGCGCCGGGGCATCCCAGTACTTC; CDR3 protein: CASSAGASQYF
clone size: -; D gene: -; J gene: TRBJ1-1; V gene: TRBV25-1; CDR3 DNA: TGTGCCAGCAAGAGGAACACTGAAGCTTTCTTT; CDR3 protein: CASKRNTEAFF
clone size: -; D gene: -; J gene: TRBJ2-2; V gene: TRBV7-8; CDR3 DNA: TGTGCCAGCAGCCGACGGGTCCTGTGGGTTGACGGGGAGCTGTTTTTT; CDR3 protein: CASSRRVLWVDGELFF
clone size: -; D gene: TRBD1; J gene: TRBJ1-1; V gene: TRBV7-6; CDR3 DNA: TGTGCCAGCAGCTTGGGACAGGGAGAGATGAACACTGAAGCTTTCTTT; CDR3 protein: CASSLGQGEMNTEAFF
clone size: -; D gene: -; J gene: TRBJ2-7; V gene: TRBV4-2; CDR3 DNA: TGTGCCAGCAGCCAAGAACGGCACGGATACGAGCAGTACTTC; CDR3 protein: CASSQERHGYEQYF
clone size: -; D gene: TRBD2; J gene: TRBJ2-7; V gene: TRBV18; CDR3 DNA: TGTGCCAGCTCACCGGGGACTAGCGGCGCTTACGAGCAGTACTTC; CDR3 protein: CASSPGTSGAYEQYF
clone size: -; D gene: -; J gene: TRBJ1-5; V gene: TRBV4-3; CDR3 DNA: TGCGCCAGCAGCCAAGAGGCGCGGGGGGGCGAGGCCCAGCATTTT; CDR3 protein: CASSQEARGGEAQHF
clone size: -; D gene: -; J gene: TRBJ1-2; V gene: TRBV7-8; CDR3 DNA: TGTGCCAGCAGCGTGGGACACGATGGCTACACCTTC; CDR3 protein: CASSVGHDGYTF
clone size: -; D gene: -; J gene: TRBJ1-5; V gene: TRBV28; CDR3 DNA: TGTGCCAGCAGTTTCCGGCCGCGCAATCAGCCCCAGCATTTT; CDR3 protein: CASSFRPRNQPQHF
clone size: -; D gene: -; J gene: TRBJ1-5; V gene: TRBV19; CDR3 DNA: TGTGCCAGTAGTGGGTCAGGTGGAATTCAGCCCCAGCATTTT; CDR3 protein: CASSGSGGIQPQHF
clone size: -; D gene: -; J gene: TRBJ1-1; V gene: TRBV2; CDR3 DNA: TGTGCCAGCAGTGAAGCGCTTCGGGTTCAGGGGCCCCGGAGGGAGACTGAAGCTTTCTTT; CDR3 protein: CASSEALRVQGPRRETEAFF
clone size: -; D gene: -; J gene: TRBJ1-5; V gene: TRBV18; CDR3 DNA: TGTGCCAGCTCACCGTACGTTGATCAGCCCCAGCATTTT; CDR3 protein: CASSPYVDQPQHF
clone size: -; D gene: -; J gene: TRBJ2-1; V gene: TRBV11-2; CDR3 DNA: TGTGCCAGCGGCCCGACTAGTGGCCGGTCTTACAATGAGCAGTTCTTC; CDR3 protein: CASGPTSGRSYNEQFF
clone size: -; D gene: -; J gene: TRBJ2-5; V gene: TRBV27; CDR3 DNA: TGTGCCAGCAGTTGGCGGGCCAGCCAAGAGACCCAGTACTTC; CDR3 protein: CASSWRASQETQYF
clone size: once; D gene: TRBD1; J gene: TRBJ2-7; V gene: TRBV9; CDR3 DNA: TGTGCCAGCAGCGTTACCTACAGGGGCGGCCTGGACGAGCAGTACTTC; CDR3 protein: CASSVTYRGGLDEQYF
clone size: -; D gene: TRBD1; J gene: TRBJ2-2; V gene: TRBV27; CDR3 DNA: TGTGCCAGCAGTTTACGGGGACAGGTTTCGGGCGGGGAGCTGTTTTTT; CDR3 protein: CASSLRGQVSGGELFF
clone size: -; D gene: -; J gene: TRBJ2-7; V gene: TRBV28; CDR3 DNA: TGTGCCAGCAGTTTACCCCTCCGGGACCCCTCCTACGAGCAGTACTTC; CDR3 protein: CASSLPLRDPSYEQYF
clone size: -; D gene: -; J gene: TRBJ2-3; V gene: TRBV9; CDR3 DNA: TGTGCCAGCAGCGTAGAGGCAGGGAGCACAGATACGCAGTATTTT; CDR3 protein: CASSVEAGSTDTQYF
clone size: -; D gene: TRBD1; J gene: TRBJ1-5; V gene: TRBV10-3; CDR3 DNA: TGTGCCATCAGTGACGGGACAGGGGACCAGCCCCAGCATTTT; CDR3 protein: CAISDGTGDQPQHF
clone size: once; D gene: TRBD1; J gene: TRBJ1-4; V gene: TRBV2; CDR3 DNA: TGTGCCAGCAACCCGACAGGGGGCTCTGAAAAACTGTTTTTT; CDR3 protein: CASNPTGGSEKLFF
clone size: -; D gene: -; J gene: TRBJ1-1; V gene: TRBV9; CDR3 DNA: TGTGCCAGCAGCGTAGGGGATGGCCCGGGGCCTAATGAAGCTTTCTTT; CDR3 protein: CASSVGDGPGPNEAFF
clone size: -; D gene: TRBD1; J gene: TRBJ1-2; V gene: TRBV28; CDR3 DNA: TGTGCCAGCAGTTTTTCCGGGACAGGACAATATGGCTACACCTTC; CDR3 protein: CASSFSGTGQYGYTF
clone size: -; D gene: TRBD2; J gene: TRBJ2-1; V gene: TRBV27; CDR3 DNA: TGTGCCAGCAGTCGGACTAGCGGGATGAGCTCCTACAATGAGCAGTTCTTC; CDR3 protein: CASSRTSGMSSYNEQFF
clone size: -; D gene: TRBD2; J gene: TRBJ2-3; V gene: TRBV28; CDR3 DNA: TGTGCCAGCAGCCGGGGACTAGCTGGTTATGAGGATACGCAGTATTTT; CDR3 protein: CASSRGLAGYEDTQYF
clone size: -; D gene: -; J gene: TRBJ1-2; V gene: TRBV6-5; CDR3 DNA: TGTGCCAGCAGTTACTCGAAGTGGAAGAATGGCTACACCTTC; CDR3 protein: CASSYSKWKNGYTF
clone size: -; D gene: -; J gene: TRBJ2-3; V gene: TRBV7-3; CDR3 DNA: TGTGCCAGCAGCGCTAAACCTAGCCTGGGCCGTGTAGATACGCAGTATTTT; CDR3 protein: CASSAKPSLGRVDTQYF
clone size: once; D gene: -; J gene: TRBJ2-7; V gene: TRBV28; CDR3 DNA: TGTGCCAGTAGACCGGGACGGATCTCCTACGAGCAGTACTTC; CDR3 protein: CASRPGRISYEQYF
clone size: -; D gene: TRBD2; J gene: TRBJ2-5; V gene: TRBV28; CDR3 DNA: TGTGCCACCAGCGGGGGGACCCAGTACTTC; CDR3 protein: CATSGGTQYF
clone size: -; D gene: -; J gene: TRBJ2-3; V gene: TRBV6-6; CDR3 DNA: TGTGCCAGCAGTTACATAGATACGCAGTATTTT; CDR3 protein: CASSYIDTQYF
clone size: -; D gene: TRBD1; J gene: TRBJ1-2; V gene: TRBV19; CDR3 DNA: TGTGCCAGTAGCTCCGGAGGCGGACAGGGGGCGATCGGCTACACCTTC; CDR3 protein: CASSSGGGQGAIGYTF
clone size: -; D gene: -; J gene: TRBJ2-7; V gene: TRBV7-3; CDR3 DNA: TGTGCCAGCAGCTTAGGGGGGAACTACGAGCAGTACTTC; CDR3 protein: CASSLGGNYEQYF
clone size: -; D gene: -; J gene: TRBJ2-7; V gene: TRBV6-6; CDR3 DNA: TGTGCCAGCAGTTACTCGGTCCCCACCTACGAGCAGTACTTC; CDR3 protein: CASSYSVPTYEQYF
clone size: -; D gene: TRBD1; J gene: TRBJ2-3; V gene: TRBV5-1; CDR3 DNA: TGCGCCAGCAGTCGGGACAGGGGACGCACAGATACGCAGTATTTT; CDR3 protein: CASSRDRGRTDTQYF
clone size: -; D gene: -; J gene: TRBJ2-2; V gene: TRBV18; CDR3 DNA: TGTGCCAGCTCACCACCCACGGGGTCGAACACCGGGGAGCTGTTTTTT; CDR3 protein: CASSPPTGSNTGELFF
clone size: once; D gene: -; J gene: TRBJ2-1; V gene: TRBV20-1; CDR3 DNA: TGCAGTGCCGAGTTGGGGGAGCAGTTCTTC; CDR3 protein: CSAELGEQFF
clone size: -; D gene: -; J gene: TRBJ2-7; V gene: TRBV27; CDR3 DNA: TGTGCCAGCAGTTTTGTGGGCTATCCTAACCCTAGTAAGCAGTACTTC; CDR3 protein: CASSFVGYPNPSKQYF
clone size: -; D gene: -; J gene: TRBJ2-4; V gene: TRBV5-1; CDR3 DNA: TGCGCCAGCGGTCGACAGTCCAAAAACATTCAGTACTTC; CDR3 protein: CASGRQSKNIQYF
clone size: -; D gene: TRBD1; J gene: TRBJ2-7; V gene: TRBV27; CDR3 DNA: TGTGCCAGCACCACCTCGGGACAGGGTCCCTACGAGCAGTACTTC; CDR3 protein: CASTTSGQGPYEQYF
clone size: once; D gene: TRBD1; J gene: TRBJ2-7; V gene: TRBV2; CDR3 DNA: TGTGCCAGCAGTCGGGACAGGGCTTGGTACGAGCAGTACTTC; CDR3 protein: CASSRDRAWYEQYF
clone size: -; D gene: TRBD1; J gene: TRBJ1-2; V gene: TRBV5-1; CDR3 DNA: TGCGCCAGCAGTCAGGGGACAGGGAACTATGGCTACACCTTC; CDR3 protein: CASSQGTGNYGYTF
clone size: -; D gene: -; J gene: TRBJ2-2; V gene: TRBV5-4; CDR3 DNA: TGTGCCAGCAGCCCCTACGACTCGGCCGGGGAGCTGTTTTTT; CDR3 protein: CASSPYDSAGELFF
clone size: -; D gene: -; J gene: TRBJ1-5; V gene: TRBV2; CDR3 DNA: TGTGCCAGCAGTGACCGACAGGACGTCAATCAGCCCCAGCATTTT; CDR3 protein: CASSDRQDVNQPQHF
clone size: -; D gene: TRBD1; J gene: TRBJ2-5; V gene: TRBV28; CDR3 DNA: TGTGCCAGCAGCCTACCGGGACAGAAGGTCCAAGAGACCCAGTACTTC; CDR3 protein: CASSLPGQKVQETQYF
clone size: -; D gene: TRBD1; J gene: TRBJ1-5; V gene: TRBV15; CDR3 DNA: TGTGCCACCAGCAGAGATCTCATAGGGACAGGTAATCAGCCCCAGCATTTT; CDR3 protein: CATSRDLIGTGNQPQHF